The 32 T cell receptor beta chains listed next were all sequenced from one sample in a study of blood T cell repertoires in COVID-19. Clones were sequenced by immunoSEQ multiplex PCR, and TCRdb holds only the in-frame ones, with some missing. In the table there are 60,000 to 75,000 clones, 65% to 85% of which are singletons. The sample comprised peripheral blood. All receptors derive from a woman aged 45 to 65 with acute or convalescent COVID-19.

The J gene is TRBJ1-5, the V gene TRBV6-6; D might be TRBD1 (5 bases). Germline V gene data show CDR1 as MNHNY and CDR2 as SVGAGI (reference sequence). The CDR3 loop spans 14 amino acids. The germline V and J ends were trimmed by 6 bases and 5 bases, with 14 bases remaining between them. The CDR3 protein is CASSSDTSYQPQHF. CDR3 sequence (DNA): TGTGCCAGCAGCTCGGACACTTCCTATCAGCCCCAGCATTTT.

The chain recombines TRBV18 with TRBJ2-1; TRBD2 matches at 9 bases. The CDR3 is made up of 17 amino acids. V shed 3 bases, J shed 6 bases, and the junction held 12 bases outside the gene matches. CDR1 is KGHSH, CDR2 LQKENI, per germline. The DNA for the CDR3 is TGTGCCAGCTCACCGGCTAGCGGGGTTAAAGAGGGCAATGAGCAGTTCTTC. It specifies CASSPASGVKEGNEQFF.

This sequence joins TRBV7-9 and TRBJ2-3; D unclear. Germline assignment: CDR1 SEHNR and CDR2 FQNEAQ (reference sequence). V was cut by 5 bases and J by 6 bases, with 18 bases left in between. The CDR3 is 15 amino acids. The CDR3 sequence: CASSHSDSNWDTQYF. CDR3 sequence (DNA): TGTGCCAGCAGCCACTCTGACTCAAACTGGGATACGCAGTATTTT.

The chain has TRBV7-6 and TRBJ2-1; 7 bases map to TRBD2. In germline, CDR1 is SGHVS, CDR2 FNYEAQ. V was clipped by 0 bases and J by 6 bases; unmatched bases: 2. The CDR3 runs 14 residues. This chain's CDR3 is CASSLAGGLNEQFF. The CDR3 nucleotides read TGTGCCAGCAGCTTAGCGGGAGGGCTCAATGAGCAGTTCTTC.

The chain has TRBV30 and TRBJ2-4; TRBD2 agrees at 11 bases. V lost 2 bases, J lost 7 bases, and 1 base stayed unmatched. CDR1 GTSNPN and CDR2 SVGIG come from the germline V gene (reference sequence). The CDR3 is 13 amino acids. CDR3 sequence: CAWSSSGGNIQYF. The CDR3 nucleotides are TGTGCCTGGAGTTCTAGCGGGGGGAACATTCAGTACTTC.

The chain carries TRBV7-2 and TRBJ2-3, with D hard to call. V was pared by 0 bases and J by 4 bases, with 5 bases between. This CDR3 is built from 13 residues. In germline, CDR1 is SGHTA, CDR2 FQGNSA. This chain's CDR3 is CASSLAAPDTQYF. DNA of the CDR3: TGTGCCAGCAGCTTAGCGGCCCCAGATACGCAGTATTTT. The whole variable domain, filled in from reference TRBV7-2 and TRBJ2-3, reads GAGVSQSPSNKVTEKGKDVELRCDPISGHTALYWYRQSLGQGLEFLIYFQGNSAPDKSGLPSDRFSAERTGGSVSTLTIQRTQQEDSAVYLCASSLAAPDTQYFGPGTRLTVL.

The chain carries TRBV30 and TRBJ1-1; D uncertain. Looked up from germline, CDR1 is GTSNPN and CDR2 is SVGIG (reference sequence). V was clipped by 1 base and J by 4 bases, with 10 bases between them. The CDR3 covers 13 residues. CDR3 sequence (DNA): TGTGCCTGGAGTGCCCGAGGCGGCACTGAAGCTTTCTTT. Translation: CAWSARGGTEAFF.

This chain connects TRBV3-1 (or the pseudogene TRBV3-2) to TRBJ2-1; D might be TRBD2 (7 bases). CDR3 length: 15 residues. The V end was cut by 1 base, the J end by 9 bases, with 16 bases between. Germline lookup yields CDR1 LGHDT and CDR2 YNNKEL (reference sequence). The CDR3 nucleotides read TGTGCCAGCAGCCAAGTGGGAGGGGGATGGGGTGAGCAGTTCTTC. It encodes CASSQVGGGWGEQFF.

V and J are TRBV28 and TRBJ1-2; possibly TRBD1 for D (5 bases). The germline gives CDR1 MDHEN, CDR2 SYDVKM. This CDR3 contains 13 residues. V lost 6 bases and J 4 bases, leaving 12 bases between the germline ends. CDR3: CASSGGTVYGYTF. The CDR3 DNA is TGTGCCAGCAGCGGGGGGACGGTCTATGGCTACACCTTC.

J is TRBJ1-3 and V is TRBV19; tentatively, D is TRBD1 (6 bases). V shed 5 bases and J shed 0 bases, with 14 bases lying between them. Germline V gene lookup returns CDR1 LNHDA and CDR2 SQIVND (reference sequence). The length of the CDR3 is 16 residues. This CDR3 is CASSGAPGHSGNTIYF. The CDR3 DNA sequence: TGTGCCAGTAGTGGCGCCCCGGGACACTCTGGAAACACCATATATTTT.

The chain employs TRBV11-2 and TRBJ1-1; 7 bases are shared with TRBD1. The germline gives CDR1 SGHAT, CDR2 FQNNGV. The CDR3 is made up of 15 amino acids. Unmatched junction bases numbered 8, after V lost 2 bases and J lost 5 bases. CDR3 sequence (DNA): TGTGCCAGCAGCTTACGACAGGGAGGAAAGACTGAAGCTTTCTTT. Translation: CASSLRQGGKTEAFF.

V and J are TRBV9 and TRBJ2-5; D gene unclear. Germline CDR1 and CDR2: SGDLS and YYNGEE. This CDR3 has 13 amino acids. The V and J ends lost 0 bases and 3 bases respectively, with 6 bases between them. Written as DNA, the CDR3 is TGTGCCAGCAGCGTAGGTATAGAAGAGACCCAGTACTTC. Its protein product is CASSVGIEETQYF.

The V call is TRBV7-8, the J call TRBJ1-1, with TRBD1 as a possible D gene (5 bases). The CDR3 covers 16 residues. The germline CDR1 and CDR2 sequences are SGHVS and FQNEAQ. Between the trimmed V and J ends, which lost 7 bases and 0 bases, there was a span of 18 bases. CDR3 protein: CASTAGGVSLNTEAFF. The CDR3 nucleotides read TGTGCCAGCACCGCTGGGGGGGTTTCTTTGAACACTGAAGCTTTCTTT. The full variable domain, in which reference TRBV7-8 and TRBJ1-1 provide the parts outside the CDR3, is GAGVSQSPRYKVAKRGQDVALRCDPISGHVSLFWYQQALGQGPEFLTYFQNEAQLDKSGLPSDRFFAERPEGSVSTLKIQRTQQEDSAVYLCASTAGGVSLNTEAFFGQGTRLTVV.

This chain joins TRBV27 and TRBJ2-1, with 8 nucleotides matching TRBD2. The junction had 3 bases not matched to a gene; V was cut back by 2 bases and J by 3 bases. This CDR3 comprises 15 residues. The germline V gene encodes CDR1 MNHEY and CDR2 SMNVEV (reference sequence). The CDR3, as DNA: TGTGCCAGCAGTTTAGGTCTAGCGGGCTACAATGAGCAGTTCTTC. Translating it yields CASSLGLAGYNEQFF.

The chain recombines TRBV3-1 (or the pseudogene TRBV3-2) with TRBJ1-1; D gene unclear. V lost 6 bases and J lost 4, with 6 bases in between. This CDR3 is built from 11 residues. Germline CDR1 is LGHDT and CDR2 is YNNKEL (reference sequence). CDR3 sequence: CASRGGTEAFF. In DNA, the CDR3 is TGTGCCAGCAGGGGAGGCACTGAAGCTTTCTTT.

The chain is built from TRBV19 and TRBJ1-3; D is unresolved. Germline V gives CDR1 LNHDA, CDR2 SQIVND (reference sequence). The CDR3 is made up of 13 amino acids. V lost 11 bases, J lost 4 bases, and 15 bases lay in between. The CDR3 region has the DNA TGTGCCTCCCAAGCGTCTTCCGGAAACACCATATATTTT. Translating it yields CASQASSGNTIYF.

The chain links TRBV9 to TRBJ2-1; TRBD2 might be the D (6 bases). The germline CDR1 and CDR2 sequences are SGDLS and YYNGEE. The ends were cut back, 4 bases at V and 8 bases at J, with 13 bases in the middle. The CDR3 totals 13 residues. In DNA form, the CDR3 reads TGTGCCAGCAGCTCACCTACGGGGGATGAGCAGTTCTTC. Its translation is CASSSPTGDEQFF.

CDR3 region: CASKDRANLGYQPQHF. In DNA, the CDR3 is TGTGCCAGTAAAGACAGGGCGAATCTGGGGTATCAGCCCCAGCATTTT. V and J are TRBV19 and TRBJ1-5; TRBD1 agrees at 7 bases. This CDR3 region has 16 residues. Germline V lookup: CDR1 LNHDA, CDR2 SQIVND (reference sequence). The trim removed 7 bases at V and 5 bases at J, leaving 14 bases unmatched. The full variable domain, completed using reference TRBV19 and TRBJ1-5, is DGGITQSPKYLFRKEGQNVTLSCEQNLNHDAMYWYRQDPGQGLRLIYYSQIVNDFQKGDIAEGYSVSREKKESFPLTVTSAQKNPTAFYLCASKDRANLGYQPQHFGDGTRLSIL.

This sequence joins TRBV18 and TRBJ2-4; a weak D match, TRBD2 (5 bases). The V gene's germline CDR1 is KGHSH and CDR2 LQKENI. The CDR3 is made up of 18 amino acids. Trimming shortened V by 2 bases and J by 3 bases, and 20 bases separated the two germline ends. The CDR3 sequence: CASSPLRLSGKVKNIQYF. CDR3 DNA sequence: TGTGCCAGCTCACCATTACGTCTATCGGGAAAAGTCAAAAACATTCAGTACTTC.

The chain recombines TRBV18 with TRBJ1-2, with 10 nucleotides matching TRBD1. The CDR3 sequence is 16 residues long. CDR1 is KGHSH and CDR2 is LQKENI in the germline V gene. Germline trimming cut 2 bases from V and 3 bases from J; bases unmatched to any gene: 6. The CDR3: CASSPGSGTGDYGYTF. Here the CDR3 DNA reads TGTGCCAGCTCACCAGGATCCGGGACAGGGGACTATGGCTACACCTTC.

The chain couples TRBV9 to TRBJ1-4; 10 bases fit TRBD1. The V gene's germline CDR1 is SGDLS and CDR2 YYNGEE. The CDR3 totals 14 residues. After removal of 5 bases from V and 5 bases from J, the junction contained 3 bases not matched to a gene. In DNA form, the CDR3 reads TGTGCCAGCAGTTCGGACAGGGGGAATGAAAAACTGTTTTTT. It encodes CASSSDRGNEKLFF.

This chain links TRBV27 with TRBJ1-2, with D uncertain. This CDR3 has 14 residues. V gave up 3 bases and J gave up 4 bases, with 12 bases separating them. Germline CDR1 MNHEY, CDR2 SMNVEV (reference sequence). The CDR3 bases are TGTGCCAGCAGTTTGGCCCCGGAGGGCTATGGCTACACCTTC. This codes for CASSLAPEGYGYTF.

V and J are TRBV5-1 and TRBJ2-2, with 8 bases aligning to TRBD2. With V trimmed by 3 bases and J by 1 base, 2 bases remained unmatched. Looked up from germline, CDR1 is SGHRS and CDR2 is YFSETQ. The CDR3 spans 15 residues. The CDR3 region is CASSSREGNTGELFF. CDR3 DNA sequence: TGCGCCAGCAGCTCTCGGGAGGGGAACACCGGGGAGCTGTTTTTT.

The genes are TRBV3-1 (or the pseudogene TRBV3-2) and TRBJ2-5; the D is unclear. Trimming stripped 0 bases from V and 5 bases from J, with 4 bases between. CDR1 and CDR2 (germline): LGHDT, YNNKEL (reference sequence). The CDR3 has 12 amino acids. CDR3 sequence (DNA): TGTGCCAGCAGCCAAGATATGGAGACCCAGTACTTC. Residues: CASSQDMETQYF.

The chain employs TRBV11-3 and TRBJ2-7; D might be TRBD2 (6 bases). The CDR3 is made up of 15 amino acids. The V gene lost 3 bases and the J gene lost 1 base, with 13 bases spanning the gap. The germline V gene encodes CDR1 SGHNT and CDR2 YENEEA. The CDR3 DNA reads TGTGCCAGCAGCTTGAGTTTCGGGAGTTCCTACGAGCAGTACTTC. Translating gives CASSLSFGSSYEQYF.

V is TRBV30 and J is TRBJ2-1, with TRBD2 matching over 13 bases. The CDR3 has 14 residues. J was trimmed by 8 bases and V by 2 bases; bases with no gene match: 3. Germline values: CDR1 GTSNPN, CDR2 SVGIG (reference sequence). The CDR3, as DNA: TGTGCCTGGAGTACTAGCGGGAGGGCCGATGAGCAGTTCTTC. This gives the protein CAWSTSGRADEQFF.

To note about this clone: Other DNA sequences in this specimen translate into the identical CDR3. V is TRBV18 and J is TRBJ1-1, with D possibly being TRBD1 (5 bases). Germline CDR1 and CDR2: KGHSH and LQKENI. The CDR3 is 13 residues long. V lost 5 bases, J lost 1 base, and 8 bases lay in between. In nucleotides, the CDR3 is TGTGCCAGCTCAGGTCAGGGGAACACTGAAGCTTTCTTT. It yields the protein CASSGQGNTEAFF.

This clone came up a few times. The DNA of the CDR3 is TGTGCCAGCAGCTTAAATGCAGGGGTGGGTTCACCCCTCCACTTT. Translating gives CASSLNAGVGSPLHF. The rearrangement links TRBV7-3 to TRBJ1-6; D is perhaps TRBD1 (6 bases). CDR1 and CDR2 (germline): SGHTA, FQGTGA. The CDR3 runs 15 residues. Trimming pared 1 base from V and 9 bases from J, leaving 13 bases between.

The V gene is TRBV9, the J gene TRBJ2-2; D is ambiguous. V lost 2 bases and J 0 bases, leaving 8 bases between the germline ends. CDR3 length equals 15 residues. CDR1 is SGDLS and CDR2 is YYNGEE in the germline V gene. The CDR3 sequence: CASSVSLPNTGELFF. DNA of the CDR3: TGTGCCAGCAGCGTTAGTTTACCGAACACCGGGGAGCTGTTTTTT.

This clone was seen only once. The genes are TRBV7-9 and TRBJ1-2, with D perhaps matching TRBD1 (5 bases). The CDR3 spans 13 residues. The ends were cut back, 5 bases at V and 5 bases at J, with 12 bases in the middle. Germline CDR1 and CDR2: SEHNR and FQNEAQ (reference sequence). CDR3 in DNA: TGTGCCAGCAGCACCGCGCAGGGTTATGGCTACACCTTC. This codes for CASSTAQGYGYTF.

The chain has TRBV5-1 and TRBJ2-1; 10 positions match TRBD1. The CDR3 is 15 residues long. V shed 4 bases, J shed 8 bases, and the junction held 9 bases outside the gene matches. The germline V gene has CDR1 SGHRS and CDR2 YFSETQ. CDR3 bases: TGCGCCAGCAGCCCCGCGGGACAGGGGAGACATGAGCAGTTCTTC. It yields the protein CASSPAGQGRHEQFF.

This sequence joins TRBV7-2 and TRBJ1-2; 9 bases agree with TRBD1. The CDR3 consists of 14 residues. J gave up 2 bases and V 5 bases, and 3 bases lay outside the gene matches. Germline assignment: CDR1 SGHTA and CDR2 FQGNSA. As DNA, the CDR3 is TGTGCCAGCAGCCGGGGGACAGGGAACTATGGCTACACCTTC. This gives the protein CASSRGTGNYGYTF.